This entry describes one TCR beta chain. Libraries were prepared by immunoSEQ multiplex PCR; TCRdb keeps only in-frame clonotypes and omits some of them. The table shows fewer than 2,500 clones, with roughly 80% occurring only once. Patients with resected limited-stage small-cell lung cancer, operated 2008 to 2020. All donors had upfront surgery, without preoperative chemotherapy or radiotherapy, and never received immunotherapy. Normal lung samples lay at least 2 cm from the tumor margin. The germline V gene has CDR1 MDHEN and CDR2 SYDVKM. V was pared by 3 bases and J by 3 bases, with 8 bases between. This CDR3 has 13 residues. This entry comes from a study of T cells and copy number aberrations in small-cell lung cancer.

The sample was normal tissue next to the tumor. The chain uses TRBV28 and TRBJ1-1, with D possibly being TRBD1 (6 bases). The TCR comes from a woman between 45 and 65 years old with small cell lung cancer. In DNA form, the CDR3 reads TGTGCCAGCAGTTTTACAGGGTACACTGAAGCTTTCTTT. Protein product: CASSFTGYTEAFF. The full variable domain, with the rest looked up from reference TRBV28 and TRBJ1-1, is DVKVTQSSRYLVKRTGEKVFLECVQDMDHENMFWYRQDPGLGLRLIYFSYDVKMKEKGDIPEGYSVSREKKERFSLILESASTNQTSMYLCASSFTGYTEAFFGQGTRLTVV.